Below, one T cell receptor (beta chain) is given with its context. Its target is not known. Germline CDR1 and CDR2: SQVTM and ANQGSEA. Trimming pared 4 bases from V and 6 bases from J, leaving 21 bases between. This CDR3 comprises 15 residues. CD45RO-negative, CCR7-positively selected cells formed the naive CD8 fraction, excluding terminally differentiated effector memory CD45RA+ cells. Libraries were prepared by immunoSEQ multiplex PCR; TCRdb keeps only in-frame clonotypes and omits some of them. Among around 2.1 million clones, approximately 94% were seen once, and the ten largest hold more than 1.5%. This entry belongs to a study of shared clonotypes between healthy human individuals. General study results and limits: All-four-donor shared clonotypes had higher generation probabilities than non-shared clonotypes did. Rarefaction gave evidence that sorted-subset sequencing remained incomplete despite large depth. What naive subsets generally showed was a larger estimated richness than memory subsets showed. Exclusively blood specimens were collected; tissue repertoires likely differ.

The chain couples TRBV29-1 to TRBJ1-2, with D perhaps TRBD1 (6 bases). The clonotype comes from a man between 18 and 35 years old in good health. Some clones in this sample may be carry-over from other donors' samples. The source material was naive CD8+ T cells from PBMCs. This CDR3 reads CSVGGPNQGRNGYTF. CDR3 DNA sequence: TGCAGCGTTGGGGGACCAAACCAGGGGAGAAATGGCTACACCTTC.